The clone carrying this T cell receptor beta chain was observed at least ten times. These data come from a study of response to subunit inactivated influenza vaccine. Trimming took off 4 bases at V and 2 bases at J, with 12 bases between the two ends. In germline, CDR1 is SGHVS, CDR2 FNYEAQ. The CDR3 is 15 amino acids. TCRdb analysed the RT-PCR reads with MiXCR anew, one entry per CDR3 protein. The table has hundreds of thousands of distinct CDR3 sequences, 7.6% seen once. Material: PBMCs from blood, obtained about 24 months after vaccination. The chain joins TRBV7-6 to TRBJ2-1; D is perhaps TRBD1 (8 bases). The TCR sequence derives from a man aged 50-75 years who received an inactivated influenza vaccine. The CDR3 region has the DNA TGTGCCAGCAGCTACACAGGGGGGGCCTACAATGAGCAGTTCTTC. Translated: CASSYTGGAYNEQFF.